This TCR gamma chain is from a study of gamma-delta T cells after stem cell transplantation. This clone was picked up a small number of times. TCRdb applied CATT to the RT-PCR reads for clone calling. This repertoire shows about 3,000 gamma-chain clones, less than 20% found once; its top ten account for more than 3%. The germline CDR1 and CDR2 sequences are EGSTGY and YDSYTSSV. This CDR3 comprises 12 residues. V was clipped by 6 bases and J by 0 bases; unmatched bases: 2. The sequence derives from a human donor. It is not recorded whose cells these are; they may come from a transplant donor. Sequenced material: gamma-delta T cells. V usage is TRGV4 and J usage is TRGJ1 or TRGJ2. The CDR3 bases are TGTGCCACCTGGAAGAATTATTATAAGAAACTCTTT. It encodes CATWKNYYKKLF.